The T cell receptor beta chain under discussion was sequenced for a study of T cell changes during pregnancy in multiple sclerosis. Germline CDR1 and CDR2: SGHTA and FQGNSA. Trimming stripped 5 bases from V and 7 bases from J, with 14 bases between. This CDR3 is 13 amino acids long. Produced via immunoSEQ multiplex PCR; TCRdb's table is partial and in-frame only. The sample gives about 31,000 clones, 88% of which show up once; 0.7% to 0.75% is in the top ten. J is TRBJ1-2 and V is TRBV7-2; no clear D. Sample: CD4+ T cells from peripheral blood mononuclear cells, taken in the first trimester of pregnancy. The receptor was derived from a female donor in good health, enrolled as a control in a pregnancy study. Here the CDR3 reads CASSSGIGVGYTF. The CDR3 DNA is TGTGCCAGCAGCAGTGGGATCGGGGTTGGCTACACCTTC.